This entry is about one TCR beta chain. V was clipped by 4 bases and J by 0 bases, with 7 bases between them. Germline V gives CDR1 SGHRS, CDR2 YFSETQ. The CDR3 covers 13 residues. This specimen comes from a study of blood T cell repertoires in COVID-19. Only in-frame clones appear in the TCRdb table, and some are missing; sequencing was by immunoSEQ multiplex PCR. The table has approximately 80,000 clones, 82% seen once. This receptor was obtained from a human donor in a cohort sampled during active COVID-19. The V and J genes are TRBV5-1 and TRBJ1-2; D is ambiguous. The sample consisted of peripheral blood. CDR3 region: CASSPRANYGYTF. Here the CDR3 DNA reads TGCGCCAGCAGCCCCCGGGCTAACTATGGCTACACCTTC.